The 27 T cell receptor beta chains listed next were all sequenced from one sample in a study of shared clonotypes between healthy human individuals. Only in-frame clones appear in the TCRdb table, and some are missing; sequencing was by immunoSEQ multiplex PCR. This repertoire shows fewer than 650,000 clones, 76% found once; its top ten account for over 10%. Sequencing used PBMCs. The receptor source for this set is a middle-aged woman in good health. Some clones in this sample may be carry-over from other donors' samples.

The V gene is TRBV6-1, the J gene TRBJ2-5, with 7 bases aligning to TRBD2. Losses at the gene ends were 6 bases for V and 0 bases for J; bases not matched to a gene: 4. The CDR3 extends over 14 amino acids. Germline loops: CDR1 MNHNS, CDR2 SASEGT. In DNA, the CDR3 is TGTGCCAGCAGGGGGGAGGGCTACCAAGAGACCCAGTACTTC. Protein sequence: CASRGEGYQETQYF.

The CDR3 loop is CAMRTQGTEAFF. CDR3 sequence (DNA): TGTGCCATGAGGACCCAAGGGACTGAAGCTTTCTTT. The genes are TRBV10-3 and TRBJ1-1; no definite D call. The CDR3 contains 12 residues. V was pared by 9 bases and J by 5 bases, with 13 bases between. Per germline, CDR1 ENHRY and CDR2 SYGVKD.

Regarding this clone: This may arise from a read error, as a much more abundant clone is one base away. This sample also contains other DNA sequences that code for the same CDR3. The chain has TRBV5-4 and TRBJ1-1, with TRBD1 identical over 7 bases. V lost 0 bases, J lost 4 bases, and 3 bases stayed unmatched. Germline V gene data show CDR1 as SGHNT and CDR2 as YYREEE (reference sequence). This CDR3 region has 14 residues. The CDR3 loop reads CASSLGQGSTEAFF. In nucleotides, the CDR3 is TGTGCCAGCAGCTTGGGACAGGGCAGCACTGAAGCTTTCTTT.

V usage is TRBV7-8 and J usage is TRBJ2-3; 10 nucleotides align to TRBD2. This CDR3 region has 15 residues. J was trimmed by 7 bases and V by 5 bases; bases with no gene match: 9. CDR1 and CDR2 (germline): SGHVS, FQNEAQ. DNA of the CDR3: TGTGCCAGCAGCGGTCCTAGCGGGAGCAGGAATACGCAGTATTTT. The encoded protein is CASSGPSGSRNTQYF.

This chain links TRBV7-9 with TRBJ2-3; tentative D call: TRBD2 (5 bases). V lost 5 bases and J 1 base, leaving 16 bases between the germline ends. Germline CDR1 is SEHNR and CDR2 is FQNEAQ (reference sequence). CDR3 size: 16 residues. In nucleotides, the CDR3 is TGTGCCAGCAGCCCCCAAGAGGGAGTCCGCACAGATACGCAGTATTTT. Its protein product is CASSPQEGVRTDTQYF.

This clone occurred once. A much larger clone lies one base from this, so it may be a read error. The rearrangement uses TRBV7-9 and TRBJ1-4, with TRBD1 as a possible D gene (5 bases). CDR1 SEHNR and CDR2 FQNEAQ come from the germline V gene (reference sequence). CDR3 size: 19 residues. The CDR3 loop is CASGLEGIRRDSTNEKLFF. Here the CDR3 DNA reads TGTGCCAGCGGCTTAGAGGGGATCAGGCGAGACTCAACTAATGAAAAACTGTTTTTT.

This clone occurred a few times. This chain connects TRBV5-1 to TRBJ1-1; a possible D gene is TRBD1 (5 bases). Trimming pared 4 bases from V and 0 bases from J, leaving 10 bases between. Germline-derived CDR1 and CDR2 are SGHRS and YFSETQ. This CDR3 is built from 14 residues. The CDR3 sequence: CASSLGTVNTEAFF. The CDR3 DNA sequence: TGCGCCAGCAGCCTAGGGACGGTGAACACTGAAGCTTTCTTT. Full variable domain (outside the CDR3, taken from reference TRBV5-1 and TRBJ1-1): KAGVTQTPRYLIKTRGQQVTLSCSPISGHRSVSWYQQTPGQGLQFLFEYFSETQRNKGNFPGRFSGRQFSNSRSEMNVSTLELGDSALYLCASSLGTVNTEAFFGQGTRLTVV.

This rearrangement joins TRBV10-3 to TRBJ2-3; D is ambiguous. Trimming left V 4 bases short and J 3 bases short, with 8 bases between. CDR3 length: 13 residues. Looked up from germline, CDR1 is ENHRY and CDR2 is SYGVKD. The CDR3 protein is CAISAVGTDTQYF. In DNA form, the CDR3 reads TGTGCCATCAGTGCCGTGGGGACAGATACGCAGTATTTT.

This clone was counted only a few times. The J gene is TRBJ2-5, the V gene TRBV11-2; a weak D match, TRBD2 (6 bases). CDR1 SGHAT and CDR2 FQNNGV come from the germline V gene. The CDR3 runs 13 residues. Trimming shortened V by 5 bases and J by 7 bases, and 14 bases separated the two germline ends. This chain's CDR3 is CASSHSPEGTQYF. The DNA for the CDR3 is TGTGCCAGCAGCCATTCACCGGAGGGGACCCAGTACTTC.

This clone was counted between two and nine times. The J gene is TRBJ2-5, the V gene TRBV7-6; D possibly matches TRBD1 or TRBD2 (5 bases each). Germline lookup yields CDR1 SGHVS and CDR2 FNYEAQ. The CDR3 has 14 residues. With 2 bases removed from V and 3 bases from J, the gap between germline ends came to 10 bases. CDR3 in amino acids: CASSLLGPKETQYF. As DNA, the CDR3 is TGTGCCAGCAGCTTACTGGGACCCAAAGAGACCCAGTACTTC.

Comment on this clone: A far more abundant clone sits one base away, making this likely a read error. The chain recombines TRBV4-2 with TRBJ2-2; no firm D call. Deletions cut 5 bases from V and 1 base from J, with 11 bases between. The CDR3 has 15 amino acids. CDR1 is LGHNA and CDR2 is YNFKEQ in the germline V gene. The CDR3 sequence: CASSASRQNTGELFF. The CDR3 DNA follows: TGTGCCAGCAGCGCATCAAGACAGAACACCGGGGAGCTGTTTTTT.

The CDR3 sequence is CASSLRRTSAYEQYF. CDR3 DNA sequence: TGTGCCAGCAGTTTAAGGAGGACGAGTGCCTACGAGCAGTACTTC. This chain links TRBV27 with TRBJ2-7, with D possibly matching TRBD2 (5 bases). V gave up 2 bases and J gave up 2 bases, with 13 bases separating them. The CDR3 loop spans 15 amino acids. Germline V gene data show CDR1 as MNHEY and CDR2 as SMNVEV (reference sequence).

The V gene is TRBV6-5, the J gene TRBJ1-2; D gene unclear. The CDR3 sequence is 13 residues long. Germline V gene data show CDR1 as MNHEY and CDR2 as SVGAGI. V lost 2 bases, J lost 6 bases, and 10 bases lay in between. In DNA, the CDR3 is TGTGCCAGCAGTTACGGGATACTGGATGGCTACACCTTC. Its protein product is CASSYGILDGYTF.

The CDR3 nucleotides read TGTGCCATCAGCTCGGACAGTTTTGGTTCACCCCTCCACTTT. Amino acids: CAISSDSFGSPLHF. The gene calls are TRBV10-3 and TRBJ1-6; perhaps TRBD1 as D (6 bases). Trimming removed 6 bases from V and 9 bases from J, with 15 bases in between. The CDR3 has 14 amino acids. Germline V gene data show CDR1 as ENHRY and CDR2 as SYGVKD.

About this clone itself: This CDR3 is missing its conserved last phenylalanine or tryptophan, likely due to a read error. The gene calls are TRBV2 and TRBJ2-4; D might be TRBD1 (5 bases). The V and J ends lost 7 bases and 0 bases respectively, with 10 bases between them. Germline V gene lookup returns CDR1 SNHLY and CDR2 FYNNEI. The CDR3 loop spans 14 amino acids. This chain's CDR3 is CASNSGIAKNIQYL. CDR3 DNA sequence: TGTGCCAGCAATTCAGGGATAGCCAAAAACATTCAGTACCTC.

This clone appeared a single time. The chain joins TRBV6-4 to TRBJ2-1, with 12 positions matching TRBD2. Germline lookup yields CDR1 MRHNA and CDR2 SNTAGT. The CDR3 is 14 residues long. V shed 7 bases, J shed 7 bases, and the junction held 5 bases outside the gene matches. The CDR3 sequence is CASKILAGGNEQFF. CDR3 sequence (DNA): TGTGCCAGCAAAATACTAGCGGGAGGAAATGAGCAGTTCTTC.

The chain has TRBV7-2 and TRBJ2-1; TRBD1 matches 8 bases. Per the germline V gene, CDR1 is SGHTA and CDR2 is FQGNSA. The CDR3 loop spans 14 amino acids. V trimming: 5 bases; J trimming: 4 bases; junction bases outside the gene matches: 4. The CDR3: CASSRQGRYNEQFF. In DNA form, the CDR3 reads TGTGCCAGCAGCCGACAGGGGCGATACAATGAGCAGTTCTTC.

The rearrangement links TRBV23-1 to TRBJ2-7, with 9 nucleotides matching TRBD1. TRBV23-1 counts as an open reading frame of uncertain function. The V and J ends lost 3 bases and 5 bases, in that order; junction bases with no gene match: 11. The CDR3 spans 16 residues. The CDR3: CASSHRLGQGHHEQYF. In DNA, the CDR3 is TGCGCCAGCAGTCATCGACTGGGACAGGGTCACCACGAGCAGTACTTC.

The genes are TRBV11-2 and TRBJ2-1, with 8 bases matching TRBD2. Germline values: CDR1 SGHAT, CDR2 FQNNGV. This CDR3 contains 14 residues. Unmatched junction bases numbered 1, after V lost 3 bases and J lost 3 bases. CDR3 region: CASSLGTSYNEQFF. CDR3 DNA sequence: TGTGCCAGCAGCTTGGGGACTAGCTACAATGAGCAGTTCTTC.

CDR3 nucleotides: TGTGCCAGCAGTCCCAGGGTGGGCTACGAGCAGTACTTC. This sequence encodes CASSPRVGYEQYF. V is TRBV28 and J is TRBJ2-7; a weak D match, TRBD1 (5 bases). There are 13 residues in the CDR3. Trimming removed 5 bases from V and 3 bases from J, with 11 bases in between. The germline V gene encodes CDR1 MDHEN and CDR2 SYDVKM.

This clone showed up just a few times. The chain couples TRBV11-2 to TRBJ2-7; weak D call: TRBD2 (6 bases). V shed 5 bases and J shed 5 bases, with 16 bases lying between them. Looked up from germline, CDR1 is SGHAT and CDR2 is FQNNGV. This CDR3 has 14 residues. The CDR3 spells CASSPRGIKDEQYF. CDR3 sequence (DNA): TGTGCCAGCAGCCCCCGCGGGATTAAGGACGAGCAGTACTTC.

The chain employs TRBV27 and TRBJ1-1; 7 nucleotides agree with TRBD1. With 6 bases clipped from V and 7 bases from J, the junction kept 14 bases outside the gene matches. The germline gives CDR1 MNHEY, CDR2 SMNVEV (reference sequence). This CDR3 has 15 amino acids. CDR3 residues: CASSRGARDSSEAFF. DNA of the CDR3: TGTGCCAGCAGCCGGGGGGCCCGGGACAGCAGTGAAGCTTTCTTT.

This chain joins TRBV14 and TRBJ2-7; D ambiguous. The CDR3 is made up of 12 amino acids. V lost 1 base and J lost 6, with 7 bases in between. The germline V gene encodes CDR1 SGHDN and CDR2 FVKESK. The CDR3 region has the DNA TGTGCCAGCAGCCAAGGAGCCCGCGAGCAGTACTTC. This sequence encodes CASSQGAREQYF.

The J gene is TRBJ1-4, the V gene TRBV2; D not certain. The V gene lost 6 bases and the J gene lost 8 bases, with 16 bases spanning the gap. The CDR3 sequence is 14 residues long. Germline V gene sequence: CDR1 SNHLY, CDR2 FYNNEI. The CDR3 region is CASRPNGAYEKLFF. CDR3 coding DNA: TGTGCCAGCAGGCCGAATGGAGCATACGAAAAACTGTTTTTT.

V and J are TRBV9 and TRBJ1-2; 7 nucleotides agree with TRBD1. CDR1 is SGDLS and CDR2 is YYNGEE in the germline V gene. The CDR3 spans 15 residues. Trimming removed 0 bases from V and 2 bases from J; junction bases left unmatched: 4. The CDR3 DNA sequence: TGTGCCAGCAGCGTAGGAGAGGGACAGAACTATGGCTACACCTTC. Amino acids: CASSVGEGQNYGYTF.

V gene TRBV27 combines with J gene TRBJ1-2; TRBD1 matches at 10 bases. Trimming took 4 bases from V and 8 from J; bases not matched to a gene: 10. CDR3 length equals 15 residues. Germline V gene lookup returns CDR1 MNHEY and CDR2 SMNVEV (reference sequence). The CDR3 reads CASSSLLGQGKGYTF. CDR3 nucleotides: TGTGCCAGCAGTTCCCTTCTGGGACAGGGGAAGGGCTACACCTTC.

This chain links TRBV5-1 with TRBJ2-1; 12 bases are a match to TRBD2. Unmatched junction bases numbered 5, after V lost 4 bases and J lost 9 bases. Germline V gene sequence: CDR1 SGHRS, CDR2 YFSETQ. The CDR3 runs 14 residues. The CDR3 spells CASSQTSGRTEQFF. The CDR3 DNA follows: TGCGCCAGCAGCCAAACTAGCGGGAGGACTGAGCAGTTCTTC.